These 5 T cell receptor beta chains originate from one sample sequenced in a study of T cell repertoires in cytomegalovirus infection. TCRdb reanalysed the reads using MiXCR and keeps one entry per CDR3 protein. The repertoire holds fewer than 850,000 distinct CDR3 sequences, with roughly 28% as singletons. No antigen has been assigned to these receptors. Sequences were derived from cultured CD8+ T cells from PBMCs, sampled from culture after CMV antigen stimulation. These receptors originate from a human donor in good health (CMV status not recorded). Some clones in this sample may be carry-over from other donors' samples.

The chain couples TRBV10-3 to TRBJ2-2, with D possibly being TRBD2 (6 bases). There are 14 residues in the CDR3. CDR1 is ENHRY, CDR2 SYGVKD, per germline. The ends were cut back, 0 bases at V and 8 bases at J, with 10 bases in the middle. CDR3 coding DNA: TGTGCCATCAGTGAGTCGGTGGGGACTGGGGAGCTGTTTTTT. The encoded protein is CAISESVGTGELFF.

V is TRBV7-9 and J is TRBJ2-7; 7 nucleotides match TRBD1. Germline CDR1 and CDR2: SEHNR and FQNEAQ (reference sequence). The CDR3 has 13 residues. V gave up 2 bases and J gave up 7 bases; unmatched junction bases: 5. This CDR3 is CASSLRGREEQYF. For the CDR3, the DNA is TGTGCCAGCAGCTTAAGGGGGCGAGAAGAGCAGTACTTC.

V gene TRBV2 combines with J gene TRBJ1-2, with 7 bases identical to TRBD1. V gave up 7 bases and J gave up 4 bases; unmatched junction bases: 12. Germline values: CDR1 SNHLY, CDR2 FYNNEI. The CDR3 covers 15 residues. CDR3 region: CASISKQTGTYGYTF. In nucleotides, the CDR3 is TGTGCCAGCATTAGCAAACAGACAGGGACCTATGGCTACACCTTC.

Worth noting for this clonotype: Compared with germline, one end of the junction differs, possibly owing to a read error. The J gene is TRBJ1-1, the V gene TRBV27; possibly TRBD1 for D (5 bases). This CDR3 comprises 14 residues. Germline V gene lookup returns CDR1 MNHEY and CDR2 SMNVEV (reference sequence). The DNA of the CDR3 is TGTGCCAGCAGCCCGGAAGGGGTGAAGACTGAAGCTTTCTTT. Residues: CASSPEGVKTEAFF.

This clonotype has only a few counts. CDR3 bases: TGCGCCAGCAGCCCCATTCTGGGAGAATTTAGCACAGATACGCAGTATTTT. This sequence encodes CASSPILGEFSTDTQYF. The genes are TRBV4-1 and TRBJ2-3; D possibly corresponds to TRBD2 (5 bases). V lost 4 bases, J lost 0 bases, and 17 bases lay in between. This CDR3 has 17 amino acids. Germline CDR1 is MGHRA and CDR2 is YSYEKL.